This T cell receptor beta chain is drawn from a study of blood T cell repertoires in COVID-19. The data were produced by immunoSEQ multiplex PCR, yet TCRdb's version contains in-frame clones alone and is incomplete. The sample contains roughly 130,000 clones, about 87% of which appear only once. Sequencing was performed on peripheral blood. The sequence was obtained from a human donor with COVID-19, enrolled during active disease. The donor label of this sample is uncertain.

The CDR3 is CASRLRIRCRAYEQYF. The DNA for the CDR3 is TGTGCCAGCAGGCTTAGAATACGTTGTCGGGCCTACGAGCAGTACTTC. The rearrangement uses TRBV9 and TRBJ2-7; D not resolved. The CDR3 spans 16 residues. V lost 5 bases and J lost 2, with 20 bases in between. Germline CDR1 reads SGDLS; CDR2 reads YYNGEE.